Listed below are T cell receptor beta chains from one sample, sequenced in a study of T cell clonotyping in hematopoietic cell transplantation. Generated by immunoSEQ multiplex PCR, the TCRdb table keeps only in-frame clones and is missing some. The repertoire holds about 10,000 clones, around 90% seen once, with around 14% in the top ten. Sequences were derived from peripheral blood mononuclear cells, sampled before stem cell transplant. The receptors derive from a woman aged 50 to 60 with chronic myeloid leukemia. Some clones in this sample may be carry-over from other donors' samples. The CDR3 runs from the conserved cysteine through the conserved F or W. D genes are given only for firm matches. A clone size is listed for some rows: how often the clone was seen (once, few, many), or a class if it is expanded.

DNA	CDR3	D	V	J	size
TGTGCCAGCAGTGATACCGGGACCATCACCGGGGAGCTGTTTTTT	CASSDTGTITGELFF	NA	TRBV6-1	TRBJ2-2	once
TGTGCCAGCAGTACAGGTGGGACCCAGTACTTC	CASSTGGTQYF	NA	TRBV6-6	TRBJ2-5	NA
TGTGCTAGCAGCCAGGAGGGACTTGGGTCCGGGGAGCTGTTTTTT	CASSQEGLGSGELFF	NA	TRBV7-7	TRBJ2-2	NA
TGTGCCAGCAGCAGGGACTTTAACTATGGCTACACCTTC	CASSRDFNYGYTF	NA	TRBV2	TRBJ1-2	NA
TGCGCCAGCAGTGAGTCTTTGGGGCTCGAGCAGTACTTC	CASSESLGLEQYF	NA	TRBV10-1	TRBJ2-7	NA
TGTGCCAGCAGCTTCGGGGGGACTAGCGGGAATGAGCAGTTCTTC	CASSFGGTSGNEQFF	TRBD2	TRBV5-4	TRBJ2-1	once
TGTGCCAGCAGCGGCCCAACTGGGACAGGGGCCTACGAGCAGTACTTC	CASSGPTGTGAYEQYF	TRBD1	TRBV5-6	TRBJ2-7	NA
TGTGCCAGCAGCCCATCGGGACTTCAAACCTACGAGCAGTACTTC	CASSPSGLQTYEQYF	NA	TRBV6-5	TRBJ2-7	NA
TGTGCCAGCAGTTATACCTACTGGGATGGGCAGTACTTC	CASSYTYWDGQYF	NA	TRBV2	TRBJ2-7	NA
TGCAGCGTTCGAGACCCGGGACTAGCCAATGAGCAGTTCTTC	CSVRDPGLANEQFF	TRBD2	TRBV29-1	TRBJ2-1	NA
TGTGCCAGTAGAGAAACAGGGGGTAGCAATCAGCCCCAGCATTTT	CASRETGGSNQPQHF	TRBD1	TRBV19	TRBJ1-5	NA
TGTGCCATCAGTGAGCCGGGACAGGGGCGAGAGACCCAGTACTTC	CAISEPGQGRETQYF	TRBD1	TRBV10-3	TRBJ2-5	NA
TGTGCTAGCAGCTTAAGGACGCAAGAGACCCAGTACTTC	CASSLRTQETQYF	NA	TRBV7-7	TRBJ2-5	NA
TGTGCCATCAGTGAGCCCAACAGGGGGCAGACCTACGAGCAGTACTTC	CAISEPNRGQTYEQYF	TRBD1	TRBV10-3	TRBJ2-7	NA
TGTGCCAGCAGTGAAGGGACTAGCCAAGAGACCCAGTACTTC	CASSEGTSQETQYF	TRBD2	TRBV25-1	TRBJ2-5	NA
TGTGCCAGCAGTTTAGGTAACTCCTACGAGCAGTACTTC	CASSLGNSYEQYF	NA	TRBV27	TRBJ2-7	NA
TGTGCCAGCAGTTCCCCGGCCGGGGCAGACTACAATGAGCAGTTCTTC	CASSSPAGADYNEQFF	NA	TRBV28	TRBJ2-1	NA
TGTGCCTACCAGTCTGGGGGCTACGAGCAGTACTTC	CAYQSGGYEQYF	NA	TRBV30	TRBJ2-7	NA
TGTGCCAGCAGCGCTATAGGGGGCGCGAGCACAGATACGCAGTATTTT	CASSAIGGASTDTQYF	TRBD1	TRBV7-9	TRBJ2-3	NA
TGCGCCAGCAGCAATGGACAGGGGGCGACTGAAGCTTTCTTT	CASSNGQGATEAFF	TRBD1	TRBV5-1	TRBJ1-1	NA
TGTGCCCAGACAGACAGGGAGACCCAGTACTTC	CAQTDRETQYF	NA	TRBV30	TRBJ2-5	NA
TGTGCCAGCAGGGAGGACAGGGACTACACAGATACGCAGTATTTT	CASREDRDYTDTQYF	NA	TRBV6-5	TRBJ2-3	NA
TGTGCCAGCAGCACCCCTTGGACAGCTCAATTCTACGAGCAGTACTTC	CASSTPWTAQFYEQYF	NA	TRBV7-2	TRBJ2-7	NA
TGTGCCAGCAGCCTTAGCGGGACGTCCTACGAGCAGTACTTC	CASSLSGTSYEQYF	TRBD2	TRBV7-8	TRBJ2-7	NA
TGTGCCTGTTGGCGGGGGAACACTGAAGCTTTCTTT	CACWRGNTEAFF	NA	TRBV30	TRBJ1-1	NA
TGTGCCAGCAGAGGAACAACTAATGAAAAACTGTTTTTT	CASRGTTNEKLFF	NA	TRBV2	TRBJ1-4	NA
TGTGCCAGCAGCTTAGCGCCGTCAGATCCTTACGAGCAGTACTTC	CASSLAPSDPYEQYF	NA	TRBV7-8	TRBJ2-7	NA
TGCGCCAGCAGCTGGGGAAGCAGGACCCCTAGCAATGAGCAGTTCTTC	CASSWGSRTPSNEQFF	NA	TRBV5-1	TRBJ2-1	NA
TGTGCCATCAGTGGATCTACAGGGGCTGGCACAGATACGCAGTATTTT	CAISGSTGAGTDTQYF	TRBD1	TRBV10-3	TRBJ2-3	NA
TGTGCCAGCAGTTCAAACTTTAAGACAGGAAAACTGTTTTTT	CASSSNFKTGKLFF	NA	TRBV6-5	TRBJ1-4	NA
TGCAGCGTTCTAGGAGTGGAGAACAGAGAGAACACTGAAGCTTTCTTT	CSVLGVENRENTEAFF	NA	TRBV29-1	TRBJ1-1	NA
TGTGCCAGCAGTTACTCGGCGAGTCCCGGGGAGCTGTTTTTT	CASSYSASPGELFF	NA	TRBV6-5	TRBJ2-2	NA
TGTGCCAGCAGCCTTCTGTCGGGACGGATGAACACTGAAGCTTTCTTT	CASSLLSGRMNTEAFF	NA	TRBV14	TRBJ1-1	NA
TGTGCCAGCAGTATCCGGACATTTTACGAGCAGTACTTC	CASSIRTFYEQYF	NA	TRBV27	TRBJ2-7	NA
TGTGCCAGCAGTGTAGGGGACGGTAATGAAAAACTGTTTTTT	CASSVGDGNEKLFF	NA	TRBV9	TRBJ1-4	NA
TGCGCCAGCAGCCAAGCCGGGACAGCGGATGAAAAACTGTTTTTT	CASSQAGTADEKLFF	TRBD1	TRBV4-1	TRBJ1-4	NA
TGTGCCACCAGCAGGGACAGGGGAAAAACCGAGCAGTACTTC	CATSRDRGKTEQYF	TRBD1	TRBV15	TRBJ2-7	NA
TGTGCCAGCAGCCGACCTTTGAGCGGGGGAAACACCGGGGAGCTGTTTTTT	CASSRPLSGGNTGELFF	TRBD2	TRBV11-2	TRBJ2-2	NA
TGCAGCGTGGGACAGGGGAGAACTGAAGCTTTCTTT	CSVGQGRTEAFF	TRBD1	TRBV29-1	TRBJ1-1	NA
TGTGCCAGCAGCTTAAGTTTGGGGGCAGGCGAGCAGTACTTC	CASSLSLGAGEQYF	NA	TRBV7-8	TRBJ2-7	NA
TGCGCCAGCAGTAGATTGCGGGTCCAACCCTACAATGAGCAGTTCTTC	CASSRLRVQPYNEQFF	NA	TRBV10-1	TRBJ2-1	NA
TGCGCCAGCAGCAGCGACAGTCACAATGAGCAGTTCTTC	CASSSDSHNEQFF	NA	TRBV5-1	TRBJ2-1	NA
TGTGCCAGCAGCGTAGCGCCGGACAGGGAAAATGAGCAGTTCTTC	CASSVAPDRENEQFF	TRBD1	TRBV9	TRBJ2-1	few
TGTGCCAGCAGTTTACTAGCAGGTGAGCAGTTCTTC	CASSLLAGEQFF	NA	TRBV28	TRBJ2-1	NA
TGCAGCGTCGAGGGACTGACGAACACCGGGGAGCTGTTTTTT	CSVEGLTNTGELFF	NA	TRBV29-1	TRBJ2-2	NA
TGTGCCAGCAGTGACGACAGCTCTGGGGCCAACGTCCTGACTTTC	CASSDDSSGANVLTF	NA	TRBV6-1	TRBJ2-6	NA
TGTGCCATCAGTGAGACCTCAGGGGGCGGCGGGGAGCTGTTTTTT	CAISETSGGGGELFF	TRBD1	TRBV10-3	TRBJ2-2	NA
TGTGCCAGCAGTGCCAGGGCTTTTGGGACCCAGTACTTC	CASSARAFGTQYF	NA	TRBV6-4	TRBJ2-5	NA
TGTGCCAGTACCTCATCACCTAGCGGGAGGGCCAGTGAGCAGTTCTTC	CASTSSPSGRASEQFF	TRBD2	TRBV19	TRBJ2-1	once
TGTGCCAGCAGCGTAGCAGGGGGTAAAGCAGATACGCAGTATTTT	CASSVAGGKADTQYF	TRBD1	TRBV9	TRBJ2-3	once
TGTGCCAGCAGCTTGGACACTAGGAGGTACGAGCAGTACTTC	CASSLDTRRYEQYF	NA	TRBV7-9	TRBJ2-7	NA
TGTGCTAGCAGTTCTTCCGGGACGGACAATGAGCAGTTCTTC	CASSSSGTDNEQFF	NA	TRBV7-7	TRBJ2-1	NA
TGTGCCAGCAGACGGACAGGGAAGGACCAGCCCCAGCATTTT	CASRRTGKDQPQHF	TRBD1	TRBV27	TRBJ1-5	few
TGTGCCAGTAGTATGTTGGGCAGGACTGGCTACACCTTC	CASSMLGRTGYTF	NA	TRBV19	TRBJ1-2	NA
TGTGCCAGCAGTTCAGGACTAGCGGGATCGAACAATGAGCAGTTCTTC	CASSSGLAGSNNEQFF	TRBD2	TRBV27	TRBJ2-1	NA
TGCGCCAGCAGCTTGAACCCTACAGGGATAGGAAACACCATATATTTT	CASSLNPTGIGNTIYF	NA	TRBV5-1	TRBJ1-3	NA
TGTGCCAGCAGCTTATTTTCTGCCGGGGAGCTGTTTTTT	CASSLFSAGELFF	NA	TRBV5-4	TRBJ2-2	NA
TGCGCCAGCAGCTTTACCAGGGGGGAGGTTGAGGAGCAGTACTTC	CASSFTRGEVEEQYF	NA	TRBV5-1	TRBJ2-7	NA
TGTGCCAGTAGTAGGACAGGGGACGGGGAGCTGTTTTTT	CASSRTGDGELFF	TRBD1	TRBV19	TRBJ2-2	NA